A single sample is the source of the 9 T cell receptor beta chains below, sequenced in a study of OX40 agonist ivuxolimab in advanced cancers. Clones were sequenced by immunoSEQ multiplex PCR, and TCRdb holds only the in-frame ones, with some missing. Here the sample spans some 62,000 clones, more than 85% being singletons. The sequenced sample was CD4+ or CD8+ T cells sorted from blood, obtained in a trial of the OX40 agonist ivuxolimab. These receptors originate from an adult with an advanced solid tumor such as melanoma, head and neck, liver or kidney cancer.

The chain has TRBV27 and TRBJ2-1; TRBD1 or TRBD2 may be the D gene (5 bases each). The length of the CDR3 is 17 residues. V was clipped by 3 bases and J by 7 bases, with 22 bases between them. The V gene's germline CDR1 is MNHEY and CDR2 SMNVEV (reference sequence). This CDR3 reads CASSFLSGPSRMNEQFF. The CDR3 DNA reads as TGTGCCAGCAGTTTCCTATCGGGGCCATCTAGGATGAATGAGCAGTTCTTC.

This chain connects TRBV5-6 to TRBJ2-7; 10 nucleotides agree with TRBD2. In germline, CDR1 is SGHDT, CDR2 YYEEEE. The V segment lost 0 bases and the J segment 0 bases; nucleotides outside the gene matches: 6. CDR3 length: 17 amino acids. CDR3 region: CASSLALAGELSYEQYF. The CDR3 nucleotides are TGTGCCAGCAGCTTGGCGCTAGCGGGAGAACTCTCCTACGAGCAGTACTTC.

This clone was detected only once. The rearrangement links TRBV5-6 to TRBJ2-7, with 7 bases fitting TRBD1. Germline assignment: CDR1 SGHDT and CDR2 YYEEEE. The CDR3 is 14 residues long. Trimming took 0 bases from V and 5 from J; bases not matched to a gene: 5. The CDR3 nucleotides read TGTGCCAGCAGCTTGGGGACAGGTGTGCACGAGCAGTACTTC. This translates into CASSLGTGVHEQYF.

This clone showed up just once. This chain joins TRBV5-1 and TRBJ2-5, with 10 bases matching TRBD2. The DNA end is more similar to TRBJ2-7, so the J call may be wrong. Germline loops: CDR1 SGHRS, CDR2 YFSETQ. CDR3 size: 14 residues. In nucleotides, the CDR3 is TGCGCCAGCAGCCCGGGACTAGCGATATACGAGCAGTACTTC. This translates into CASSPGLAIYEQYF.

CDR3 DNA: TGTGCCAGCTGTGGACGGGCAACCTACGAGCAGTACTTC. This translates into CASCGRATYEQYF. The chain combines TRBV6-1 with TRBJ2-7, with no clear D. The CDR3 runs to 13 residues. Deletions cut 8 bases from V and 2 bases from J, with 13 bases between. Per germline, CDR1 MNHNS and CDR2 SASEGT.

V and J are TRBV9 and TRBJ2-3, with unresolved D. Germline V CDR1 and CDR2: SGDLS, YYNGEE. The CDR3 covers 15 residues. V was shortened by 0 bases and J by 0 bases, with 8 bases between the two germline ends. For the CDR3, the DNA is TGTGCCAGCAGCGTAGAAAAGGGAAGCACAGATACGCAGTATTTT. This encodes CASSVEKGSTDTQYF. Complete variable domain (other parts from reference TRBV9 and TRBJ2-3): DSGVTQTPKHLITATGQRVTLRCSPRSGDLSVYWYQQSLDQGLQFLIQYYNGEERAKGNILERFSAQQFPDLHSELNLSSLELGDSALYFCASSVEKGSTDTQYFGPGTRLTVL.

V usage is TRBV19 and J usage is TRBJ1-1, with D unresolved. The germline CDR1 and CDR2 sequences are LNHDA and SQIVND (reference sequence). This CDR3 region has 14 residues. Trimming stripped 1 base from V and 6 bases from J, with 12 bases between. The DNA for the CDR3 is TGTGCCAGTAGTATAGGAATCGTGGGGTCTGAAGCTTTCTTT. Its protein is CASSIGIVGSEAFF.

The table lists this clone with many counts. The rearrangement joins TRBV23-1 to TRBJ2-4, with D perhaps TRBD2 (6 bases). TRBV23-1 is treated as an ORF (open reading frame) with a function not yet certain. CDR3 length equals 18 residues. Trimming took 0 bases from V and 0 from J, leaving 15 bases between them. The CDR3 sequence is CASSQSVGRGLAKNIQYF. CDR3 DNA sequence: TGCGCCAGCAGTCAATCCGTAGGCCGGGGGTTAGCCAAAAACATTCAGTACTTC.

The chain recombines TRBV7-9 with TRBJ2-5, with D tentatively TRBD2 (6 bases). V was clipped by 3 bases and J by 2 bases, with 13 bases between them. Germline-derived CDR1 and CDR2 are SEHNR and FQNEAQ (reference sequence). The CDR3 loop spans 15 amino acids. The CDR3 here is CASSFRTGTQETQYF. CDR3 nucleotide sequence: TGTGCCAGCAGCTTTCGTACCGGGACTCAAGAGACCCAGTACTTC.